These T cell receptor beta chains were read from a single sample in a study of early T cells in non-severe SARS-CoV-2 infection. From the 5' RACE reads, TCRdb called clonotypes with MiXCR, one entry per CDR3 protein. The data contain roughly 35,000 distinct CDR3 sequences, 5.8% of them singletons. Sequenced material: whole blood. The origin of the receptors is an adult who was a healthcare worker with PCR-confirmed SARS-CoV-2 infection or an uninfected control (not recorded which). Both conserved end residues are part of each CDR3. D genes are given only for firm matches. Clone sizes are given selectively: once, few, many, or a class where the clone is expanded.

D gene: .
J gene: TRBJ1-6
V gene: TRBV9
CDR3 length: 14
clone size: many
CDR3 DNA: TGTGCCAGCAGCGTAGAACACTTTGGATCACCCCTCCACTTT
CDR3 protein: CASSVEHFGSPLHF

D gene: .
J gene: TRBJ1-1
V gene: TRBV28
CDR3 length: 14
clone size: many
CDR3 DNA: TGTGCCAGCAGTCCCGGACAGCCGAACACTGAAGCTTTCTTT
CDR3 protein: CASSPGQPNTEAFF

D gene: .
J gene: TRBJ2-7
V gene: TRBV7-2
CDR3 length: 14
clone size: few
CDR3 DNA: TGTGCCAGCAGCTTACTGGGGCAACCCTACGAGCAGTACTTC
CDR3 protein: CASSLLGQPYEQYF

D gene: TRBD1
J gene: TRBJ2-3
V gene: TRBV15
CDR3 length: 16
clone size: many
CDR3 DNA: TGTGCCACCAGCAGAGATCCAACAGGGGGTAGAGATACGCAGTATTTT
CDR3 protein: CATSRDPTGGRDTQYF

D gene: TRBD2
J gene: TRBJ2-2
V gene: TRBV20-1
CDR3 length: 13
clone size: many
CDR3 DNA: TGCAGTGCTAGCGGGAGGGCCTCCGGGGAGCTGTTTTTT
CDR3 protein: CSASGRASGELFF

D gene: TRBD2
J gene: TRBJ2-2
V gene: TRBV4-2
CDR3 length: 17
clone size: .
CDR3 DNA: TGTGCCAGCAGCCACTCCTTTAGCGGGGGGAACACCGGGGAGCTGTTTTTT
CDR3 protein: CASSHSFSGGNTGELFF

D gene: .
J gene: TRBJ1-5
V gene: TRBV5-8
CDR3 length: 14
clone size: many
CDR3 DNA: TGTGCCAGCAGTTTCATGGTCGGCAATCAGCCCCAGCATTTT
CDR3 protein: CASSFMVGNQPQHF

D gene: TRBD2
J gene: TRBJ2-3
V gene: TRBV6-2/TRBV6-3
CDR3 length: 13
clone size: many
CDR3 DNA: TGTGCCAGCAGTTACTCGGGACTATCAACGCAGTATTTT
CDR3 protein: CASSYSGLSTQYF

D gene: .
J gene: TRBJ2-3
V gene: TRBV11-2
CDR3 length: 14
clone size: many
CDR3 DNA: TGTGCCAGCAGCCCCGTAGGCCCCCCAGATACGCAGTATTTT
CDR3 protein: CASSPVGPPDTQYF

D gene: TRBD1
J gene: TRBJ1-2
V gene: TRBV20-1
CDR3 length: 14
clone size: few
CDR3 DNA: TGCAGTGCTAGAGACCCGACAGGGGGAAGCGGCTACACCTTC
CDR3 protein: CSARDPTGGSGYTF

D gene: TRBD1
J gene: TRBJ1-4
V gene: TRBV6-5
CDR3 length: 15
clone size: .
CDR3 DNA: TGTGCCAGCAGGGACGCCGGGACAGGAAACGAAAAACTGTTTTTT
CDR3 protein: CASRDAGTGNEKLFF

D gene: TRBD1
J gene: TRBJ1-2
V gene: TRBV19
CDR3 length: 14
clone size: many
CDR3 DNA: TGTGCCAGCGAAAAGGGACAGGGGGCTCGTGGCTACACCTTC
CDR3 protein: CASEKGQGARGYTF

D gene: .
J gene: TRBJ2-5
V gene: TRBV7-6
CDR3 length: 11
clone size: many
CDR3 DNA: TGTGCCAGCAGCTTATTGGAGGACCAGTACTTC
CDR3 protein: CASSLLEDQYF

D gene: .
J gene: TRBJ2-5
V gene: TRBV28
CDR3 length: 12
clone size: .
CDR3 DNA: TGTGCCAGCAGTTTATACAGAGAGACCCAGTACTTC
CDR3 protein: CASSLYRETQYF

D gene: .
J gene: TRBJ2-5
V gene: TRBV10-3
CDR3 length: 14
clone size: many
CDR3 DNA: TGTGCCACTTCCGTCGGGGCACAGAAAGAGACCCAGTACTTC
CDR3 protein: CATSVGAQKETQYF

D gene: .
J gene: TRBJ2-2
V gene: TRBV7-3
CDR3 length: 16
clone size: many
CDR3 DNA: TGTGCCAGCAGTTTAATGGGGCCTCAGGTCGGCGGGGAGCTGTTTTTT
CDR3 protein: CASSLMGPQVGGELFF

D gene: .
J gene: TRBJ2-3
V gene: TRBV9
CDR3 length: 15
clone size: many
CDR3 DNA: TGTGCCAGCAGCGAAGAACCGGGGAACACAGATACGCAGTATTTT
CDR3 protein: CASSEEPGNTDTQYF

D gene: TRBD2
J gene: TRBJ2-2
V gene: TRBV30
CDR3 length: 14
clone size: many
CDR3 DNA: TGTGCCTACCTGGGACTAGCGAACACCGGGGAGCTGTTTTTT
CDR3 protein: CAYLGLANTGELFF

D gene: .
J gene: TRBJ1-1
V gene: TRBV5-1
CDR3 length: 14
clone size: few
CDR3 DNA: TGCGCCAGCAGCTTAAGGACCGGAGAAGCGGAAGCTTTCTTT
CDR3 protein: CASSLRTGEAEAFF

D gene: .
J gene: TRBJ2-7
V gene: TRBV5-6
CDR3 length: 15
clone size: many
CDR3 DNA: TGTGCCAGCAGCTTCGGAGCGGGTATCTCCTACGAGCAGTACTTC
CDR3 protein: CASSFGAGISYEQYF

D gene: .
J gene: TRBJ2-1
V gene: TRBV5-4
CDR3 length: 12
clone size: .
CDR3 DNA: TGTGCCAGCAGCTTGGTTTACGATGAGCAGTTCTTC
CDR3 protein: CASSLVYDEQFF

D gene: TRBD1
J gene: TRBJ1-2
V gene: TRBV5-5
CDR3 length: 14
clone size: many
CDR3 DNA: TGTGCCAGCAGCCAAGGACAGGGGTTCGATGGCTACACCTTC
CDR3 protein: CASSQGQGFDGYTF

D gene: TRBD1
J gene: TRBJ1-5
V gene: TRBV30
CDR3 length: 13
clone size: many
CDR3 DNA: TGTGCCTGGTCAGAACAGGGGTCTCAGCCCCAGCATTTT
CDR3 protein: CAWSEQGSQPQHF

D gene: .
J gene: TRBJ2-5
V gene: TRBV14
CDR3 length: 12
clone size: .
CDR3 DNA: TGTGCCAGCAGCCCCAAAGGTGCGACCCAGTACTTC
CDR3 protein: CASSPKGATQYF

D gene: TRBD2
J gene: TRBJ2-1
V gene: TRBV18
CDR3 length: 16
clone size: many
CDR3 DNA: TGTGCCAGCTCACGACAGGGACTAGCGGGACATAATGAGCAGTTCTTC
CDR3 protein: CASSRQGLAGHNEQFF

D gene: TRBD2
J gene: TRBJ2-3
V gene: TRBV20-1
CDR3 length: 17
clone size: many
CDR3 DNA: TGCAGTGCTAGAGATCCTACTAGCGGGGCTAGCACAGATACGCAGTATTTT
CDR3 protein: CSARDPTSGASTDTQYF

D gene: .
J gene: TRBJ1-5
V gene: TRBV6-4
CDR3 length: 15
clone size: many
CDR3 DNA: TGTGCCAGCAGTCTCGGACGGATTAGCAATCAGCCCCAGCATTTT
CDR3 protein: CASSLGRISNQPQHF

D gene: .
J gene: TRBJ2-7
V gene: TRBV7-2
CDR3 length: 13
clone size: .
CDR3 DNA: TGTGCCAGCAGCTTAAACGGCGCCTACGAGCAGTACTTC
CDR3 protein: CASSLNGAYEQYF

D gene: .
J gene: TRBJ2-7
V gene: TRBV27
CDR3 length: 15
clone size: many
CDR3 DNA: TGTGCCAGCAGTTTAAGCGGGTTGGGAACCTACGAGCAGTACTTC
CDR3 protein: CASSLSGLGTYEQYF

D gene: .
J gene: TRBJ1-5
V gene: TRBV27
CDR3 length: 14
clone size: many
CDR3 DNA: TGTGCCAGCAGTTTATTGGGGGAGAGGCAGCCCCAGCATTTT
CDR3 protein: CASSLLGERQPQHF

D gene: TRBD1
J gene: TRBJ2-5
V gene: TRBV28
CDR3 length: 14
clone size: many
CDR3 DNA: TGTGCCAGCAGTTCGGGACAGGCTCAAGAGACCCAGTACTTC
CDR3 protein: CASSSGQAQETQYF

D gene: .
J gene: TRBJ2-7
V gene: TRBV12-3/TRBV12-4
CDR3 length: 12
clone size: many
CDR3 DNA: TGTGCCAGCAGGCTTAGTTCCTACGAGCAGTACTTC
CDR3 protein: CASRLSSYEQYF

D gene: .
J gene: TRBJ2-2
V gene: TRBV5-6
CDR3 length: 13
clone size: many
CDR3 DNA: TGTGCCAGCAGCCCACCACTAGTCGGGGAGCTGTTTTTT
CDR3 protein: CASSPPLVGELFF

D gene: .
J gene: TRBJ1-1
V gene: TRBV28
CDR3 length: 13
clone size: many
CDR3 DNA: TGTGCCAGCAGGAGGGGGGGGGACACTGAAGCTTTCTTT
CDR3 protein: CASRRGGDTEAFF

D gene: .
J gene: TRBJ1-1
V gene: TRBV5-6
CDR3 length: 13
clone size: many
CDR3 DNA: TGTGCCAGCAGCTTGATTGAGAACACTGAAGCTTTCTTT
CDR3 protein: CASSLIENTEAFF

D gene: TRBD1
J gene: TRBJ2-3
V gene: TRBV10-3
CDR3 length: 15
clone size: many
CDR3 DNA: TGTGCCATCAGTGATCCCGGGGGACAGGCAGATACGCAGTATTTT
CDR3 protein: CAISDPGGQADTQYF

D gene: .
J gene: TRBJ1-4
V gene: TRBV5-6
CDR3 length: 14
clone size: many
CDR3 DNA: TGTGCCAGCAGCTTGGCGGGGGTAGATGAAAAACTGTTTTTT
CDR3 protein: CASSLAGVDEKLFF

D gene: .
J gene: TRBJ2-7
V gene: TRBV6-2/TRBV6-3
CDR3 length: 13
clone size: many
CDR3 DNA: TGTGCCAGCAGGTCCCGGGACATCTACGAGCAGTACTTC
CDR3 protein: CASRSRDIYEQYF

D gene: .
J gene: TRBJ2-3
V gene: TRBV7-8
CDR3 length: 15
clone size: few
CDR3 DNA: TGTGCCAGCAGCTTAGCGGGCGTGGGGAGGGATACGCAGTATTTT
CDR3 protein: CASSLAGVGRDTQYF

D gene: .
J gene: TRBJ2-1
V gene: TRBV11-2
CDR3 length: 20
clone size: once
CDR3 DNA: TGTGCCAGCAGCTTAGAGCCCGCCTTGCGGCTAACCAAACCCCACAATGAGCAGTTCTTC
CDR3 protein: CASSLEPALRLTKPHNEQFF

D gene: .
J gene: TRBJ2-6
V gene: TRBV5-1
CDR3 length: 16
clone size: many
CDR3 DNA: TGCGCCAGCAGCTCCGAAGGATCTTCTGGGGCCAACGTCCTGACTTTC
CDR3 protein: CASSSEGSSGANVLTF

D gene: .
J gene: TRBJ1-5
V gene: TRBV19
CDR3 length: 14
clone size: .
CDR3 DNA: TGTGCCAGTAGTGTTTGGGGCCGTAATCAGCCCCAGCATTTT
CDR3 protein: CASSVWGRNQPQHF

D gene: TRBD2
J gene: TRBJ2-5
V gene: TRBV7-2
CDR3 length: 16
clone size: .
CDR3 DNA: TGTGCCAGCAGCTTATTTCCCGACACTAGCGAGGAGACCCAGTACTTC
CDR3 protein: CASSLFPDTSEETQYF

D gene: TRBD2
J gene: TRBJ2-1
V gene: TRBV10-1
CDR3 length: 14
clone size: many
CDR3 DNA: TGCGCCAGCAGTGATAGTAGCGGGAGTGATGAGCAGTTCTTC
CDR3 protein: CASSDSSGSDEQFF

D gene: .
J gene: TRBJ2-1
V gene: TRBV6-4
CDR3 length: 15
clone size: many
CDR3 DNA: TGTGCCAGCAGTGAAGACTCCTTGGGCCACAATGAGCAGTTCTTC
CDR3 protein: CASSEDSLGHNEQFF

D gene: .
J gene: TRBJ2-5
V gene: TRBV7-9
CDR3 length: 13
clone size: many
CDR3 DNA: TGTGCCAGCAGTCACGGGACCCAAGAGACCCAGTACTTC
CDR3 protein: CASSHGTQETQYF

D gene: .
J gene: TRBJ2-5
V gene: TRBV4-3
CDR3 length: 16
clone size: .
CDR3 DNA: TGCGCCAGCAGCCGCCTACTAGGAGGGGGCCAAGAGACCCAGTACTTC
CDR3 protein: CASSRLLGGGQETQYF

D gene: TRBD2
J gene: TRBJ2-1
V gene: TRBV9
CDR3 length: 17
clone size: many
CDR3 DNA: TGTGCCAGCAGCGTAGCTAGCGGGAGTAGCTCCTACAATGAGCAGTTCTTC
CDR3 protein: CASSVASGSSSYNEQFF

D gene: .
J gene: TRBJ1-5
V gene: TRBV5-1
CDR3 length: 15
clone size: many
CDR3 DNA: TGCGCCAGCAGCTTGGGCGAGGGAAGCAATCAGCCCCAGCATTTT
CDR3 protein: CASSLGEGSNQPQHF

D gene: TRBD2
J gene: TRBJ2-3
V gene: TRBV4-1
CDR3 length: 15
clone size: many
CDR3 DNA: TGCGCCAGCAGCCAAGGTAGCGGGGGGGCGGATACGCAGTATTTT
CDR3 protein: CASSQGSGGADTQYF

D gene: .
J gene: TRBJ1-1
V gene: TRBV5-4
CDR3 length: 13
clone size: .
CDR3 DNA: TGTGCCAGCAGCCCACTCGTAGACACTGAAGCTTTCTTT
CDR3 protein: CASSPLVDTEAFF